Below are 29 T cell receptor beta chains sequenced from a single sample in a study of shared clonotypes between healthy human individuals. TCRdb keeps only in-frame clones here, not all; method: immunoSEQ multiplex PCR. Among approximately 840,000 clones listed, about 97% were seen once. Naive CD8 cells lacked CD45RO, underwent positive selection for CCR7 and left out terminally differentiated effector memory CD45RA+ cells. The sequencing sample was made of naive CD8+ T cells sorted from blood. These receptors were taken from a man younger than 45 in good health.

CDR3 in amino acids: CSVDGTGFHEQYF. The CDR3 coding sequence is TGCAGCGTTGACGGGACAGGGTTCCACGAGCAGTACTTC. The chain recombines TRBV29-1 with TRBJ2-7; 9 bases are shared with TRBD1. V was clipped by 3 bases and J by 5 bases; unmatched bases: 5. Germline V gene lookup returns CDR1 SQVTM and CDR2 ANQGSEA. The CDR3 totals 13 residues.

CDR3 nucleotides: TGTGCCAGCAGTTTAGGGCAGGGTTTTCAGCCCCAGCATTTT. As protein: CASSLGQGFQPQHF. This chain uses TRBV27 with TRBJ1-5, with D perhaps matching TRBD1 (5 bases). Trimming took 2 bases from V and 6 from J, leaving 11 bases between them. Germline V lookup: CDR1 MNHEY, CDR2 SMNVEV (reference sequence). The CDR3 contains 14 residues.

This clone was seen just once. J is TRBJ2-7 and V is TRBV4-3; maybe TRBD2 (6 bases). The germline V gene has CDR1 LGHNA and CDR2 YSLEER. The V gene lost 0 bases and the J gene lost 0 bases, with 9 bases spanning the gap. The CDR3 is 15 residues long. In nucleotides, the CDR3 is TGCGCCAGCAGCCAAGACTCAGCGGGCTCCTACGAGCAGTACTTC. Its protein is CASSQDSAGSYEQYF.

The rearrangement joins TRBV5-4 to TRBJ2-5; 9 bases align to TRBD2. Germline assignment: CDR1 SGHNT and CDR2 YYREEE (reference sequence). The CDR3 consists of 16 residues. V trimming: 0 bases; J trimming: 5 bases; junction bases outside the gene matches: 8. Here the CDR3 DNA reads TGTGCCAGCAGCTTGGGGCCTAGCGGGATCGGGGAGACCCAGTACTTC. Its translation is CASSLGPSGIGETQYF.

This rearrangement joins TRBV25-1 to TRBJ1-2; TRBD1 agrees at 8 bases. V dropped 4 bases and J dropped 6; count of bases not matched to a gene: 1. This CDR3 comprises 12 residues. The germline V gene encodes CDR1 MGHDK and CDR2 SYGVNS. The chain's CDR3 is CASSAGGDGYTF. The DNA for the CDR3 is TGTGCCAGCAGTGCAGGGGGCGATGGCTACACCTTC.

This clone was counted once. The chain employs TRBV29-1 and TRBJ2-5; 11 positions agree with TRBD1. Per germline, CDR1 SQVTM and CDR2 ANQGSEA. The CDR3 is 13 amino acids. Trimming cost V 7 bases and J 5 bases; bases outside gene matches: 6. The CDR3 loop reads CSARTGGAETQYF. CDR3 coding DNA: TGCAGCGCAAGGACAGGGGGCGCCGAGACCCAGTACTTC.

This clone occurred once. The chain employs TRBV2 and TRBJ2-3, with D uncertain. Germline assignment: CDR1 SNHLY and CDR2 FYNNEI. CDR3 length: 10 amino acids. Trimming cost V 7 bases and J 4 bases, with 3 bases left between them. CDR3 nucleotide sequence: TGTGCCAGCAAGGCAGATACGCAGTATTTT. Translation gives CASKADTQYF. The variable domain in full, with the rest retrieved from reference TRBV2 and TRBJ2-3, is EPEVTQTPSHQVTQMGQEVILRCVPISNHLYFYWYRQILGQKVEFLVSFYNNEISEKSEIFDDQFSVERPDGSNFTLKIRSTKLEDSAMYFCASKADTQYFGPGTRLTVL.

V is TRBV7-6 and J is TRBJ2-5; 9 nucleotides agree with TRBD1. V lost 5 bases, J lost 5 bases, and 3 bases stayed unmatched. The germline V gene has CDR1 SGHVS and CDR2 FNYEAQ. The length of the CDR3 is 13 residues. CDR3 nucleotide sequence: TGTGCCAGCAGCGGACAGGGGTGGGAGACCCAGTACTTC. Translating gives CASSGQGWETQYF.

The gene calls are TRBV11-2 and TRBJ2-5, with 7 bases fitting TRBD1. CDR1 and CDR2 from the germline V gene are SGHAT and FQNNGV. This CDR3 has 16 amino acids. The V segment lost 0 bases and the J segment 1 base; nucleotides outside the gene matches: 5. The CDR3 reads CASSLDWAGGQETQYF. For the CDR3, the DNA is TGTGCCAGCAGCTTAGATTGGGCAGGGGGCCAAGAGACCCAGTACTTC. Variable domain in full (rest from reference TRBV11-2 and TRBJ2-5): EAGVAQSPRYKIIEKRQSVAFWCNPISGHATLYWYQQILGQGPKLLIQFQNNGVVDDSQLPKDRFSAERLKGVDSTLKIQPAKLEDSAVYLCASSLDWAGGQETQYFGPGTRLLVL.

The V call is TRBV2, the J call TRBJ2-1, with 8 bases matching TRBD2. The CDR3 has 15 residues. Germline trimming cut 2 bases from V and 9 bases from J; bases unmatched to any gene: 9. Germline V lookup: CDR1 SNHLY, CDR2 FYNNEI. CDR3 sequence: CASSERASGLVEQFF. The CDR3 DNA reads TGTGCCAGCAGTGAAAGGGCTAGCGGGTTAGTTGAGCAGTTCTTC.

V gene TRBV6-1 combines with J gene TRBJ1-5; TRBD1 might be the D (6 bases). This CDR3 has 14 amino acids. CDR1 and CDR2 (germline): MNHNS, SASEGT. Trimming left V 5 bases short and J 3 bases short, with 11 bases between. Written as DNA, the CDR3 is TGTGCCAGCAGTCGACAGGTCTCCAATCAGCCCCAGCATTTT. It specifies CASSRQVSNQPQHF.

The chain combines TRBV4-1 with TRBJ1-3, with D perhaps TRBD1 (6 bases). V was cut by 1 base and J by 8 bases, with 15 bases left in between. Germline values: CDR1 MGHRA, CDR2 YSYEKL. This CDR3 has 15 amino acids. CDR3 DNA: TGCGCCAGCAGCCAAGTCGCGGGGGCGATGGACACCATATATTTT. This translates into CASSQVAGAMDTIYF.

The gene calls are TRBV5-1 and TRBJ1-1, with D maybe TRBD1 (6 bases). CDR1 is SGHRS, CDR2 YFSETQ, per germline. The CDR3 loop spans 15 amino acids. Trimming left V 0 bases short and J 1 base short, with 10 bases between. The DNA for the CDR3 is TGCGCCAGCAGCTTGGGGACAGTGGGGAACACTGAAGCTTTCTTT. Translation: CASSLGTVGNTEAFF.

The chain employs TRBV7-8 and TRBJ2-7; weak D call: TRBD2 (6 bases). The CDR3 is 17 amino acids. The V end was cut by 5 bases, the J end by 2 bases, with 22 bases between. Germline V gene data show CDR1 as SGHVS and CDR2 as FQNEAQ. DNA for the CDR3: TGTGCCAGCAGCATCACCCCGGCCGGGACTCATCCCTACGAGCAGTACTTC. This codes for CASSITPAGTHPYEQYF.

The rearrangement links TRBV4-2 to TRBJ2-2; TRBD2 matches at 9 bases. This CDR3 spans 17 amino acids. Germline V gives CDR1 LGHNA, CDR2 YNFKEQ. The J segment lost 4 bases and the V segment lost 3 bases, leaving 9 bases of the junction unmatched. The CDR3 loop reads CASSQVPGLAGTGELFF. The CDR3 DNA follows: TGTGCCAGCAGCCAGGTCCCGGGACTAGCAGGCACCGGGGAGCTGTTTTTT.

The chain employs TRBV7-9 and TRBJ2-7, with TRBD2 identical over 11 bases. The CDR3 has 14 residues. The V gene end was trimmed by 5 bases and the J gene end by 3 bases; junction bases not matched to a gene: 3. Germline loops: CDR1 SEHNR, CDR2 FQNEAQ (reference sequence). The CDR3 nucleotides are TGTGCCAGCAGCGACGGGACTAGCGGCTACGAGCAGTACTTC. It yields the protein CASSDGTSGYEQYF.

This clone turned up a few times. This chain joins TRBV30 and TRBJ2-7; D gene ambiguous. Germline V gene lookup returns CDR1 GTSNPN and CDR2 SVGIG (reference sequence). Between the trimmed V and J ends, which lost 3 bases and 2 bases, there was a span of 8 bases. This CDR3 region has 12 residues. The DNA of the CDR3 is TGTGCCTGGAGCGCGACCCCCTACGAGCAGTACTTC. Encoded protein: CAWSATPYEQYF.

This chain links TRBV9 with TRBJ2-1; D is unresolved. V was shortened by 0 bases and J by 8 bases, with 12 bases between the two germline ends. Germline V gives CDR1 SGDLS, CDR2 YYNGEE. CDR3 length equals 14 residues. The CDR3 DNA sequence: TGTGCCAGCAGCGTAGCGCAATCAGAGCATGAGCAGTTCTTC. This translates into CASSVAQSEHEQFF.

J is TRBJ2-3 and V is TRBV7-2; a weak D match, TRBD2 (5 bases). This CDR3 has 14 residues. V lost 3 bases to trimming and J lost 6 bases, with 13 bases between them. CDR1 is SGHTA, CDR2 FQGNSA, per germline. The CDR3 here is CASSFGLRVDTQYF. In DNA form, the CDR3 reads TGTGCCAGCAGCTTTGGCTTGAGGGTGGATACGCAGTATTTT.

The rearrangement uses TRBV4-2 and TRBJ2-7; D call uncertain. Per germline, CDR1 LGHNA and CDR2 YNFKEQ. V dropped 3 bases and J dropped 0 bases, with 6 bases sitting between them. The CDR3 loop spans 13 amino acids. The CDR3 DNA sequence: TGTGCCAGCAGCCATGGGTCCTCCTACGAGCAGTACTTC. Translated: CASSHGSSYEQYF.

The CDR3 reads CASGWGQNTEAFF. CDR3 nucleotides: TGTGCCAGCGGGTGGGGGCAGAACACTGAAGCTTTCTTT. The chain carries TRBV7-2 and TRBJ1-1, with D possibly matching TRBD1 (6 bases). Between the trimmed V and J ends, which lost 8 bases and 1 base, there was a span of 11 bases. The CDR3 is made up of 13 amino acids. The V gene's germline CDR1 is SGHTA and CDR2 FQGNSA.

A few counts support this clone. This chain links TRBV6-5 with TRBJ1-5; D may be TRBD1 (6 bases). The CDR3 is made up of 13 amino acids. V lost 10 bases and J 5 bases, leaving 15 bases between the germline ends. The V gene's germline CDR1 is MNHEY and CDR2 SVGAGI. The CDR3 DNA is TGTGCCACCCAGGGGCAGGTCGATCAGCCCCAGCATTTT. As protein: CATQGQVDQPQHF.

The J gene is TRBJ2-2, the V gene TRBV7-2; D remains unclear. This CDR3 contains 14 residues. CDR1 is SGHTA and CDR2 is FQGNSA in the germline V gene. V gave up 4 bases and J gave up 2 bases, with 8 bases separating them. CDR3 loop: CASSSRPNTGELFF. The CDR3 bases are TGTGCCAGCAGCTCCCGGCCCAACACCGGGGAGCTGTTTTTT.

The chain links TRBV29-1 to TRBJ2-7; tentatively, D is TRBD1 (5 bases). CDR1 is SQVTM and CDR2 is ANQGSEA in the germline V gene. The CDR3 runs to 14 residues. Between the trimmed V and J ends, which lost 6 bases and 1 base, there was a span of 16 bases. The CDR3 DNA is TGCAGCGTCATGGTTCCCGACAGTTCCTACGAGCAGTACTTC. Amino acid sequence: CSVMVPDSSYEQYF.

About this clone itself: Sequence at one end of the junction differs from germline and may be a read error. The CDR3 DNA reads as TGTGCCAGCAGTCTATCCCCTTCTCCAGGGAATGGAGAAGGCTACACCTTC. The encoded protein is CASSLSPSPGNGEGYTF. V is TRBV27 and J is TRBJ1-2, with D maybe TRBD1 (5 bases). Germline values: CDR1 MNHEY, CDR2 SMNVEV (reference sequence). The CDR3 has 17 residues.

To note about this clone: The sample contains more than one DNA sequence encoding this CDR3. V gene TRBV7-9 combines with J gene TRBJ1-5; D gene uncertain. Germline V gene data show CDR1 as SEHNR and CDR2 as FQNEAQ (reference sequence). V gave up 5 bases and J gave up 9 bases, with 11 bases separating them. The CDR3 contains 12 residues. CDR3 protein: CASSPGSGPQHF. The CDR3 coding sequence is TGTGCCAGCAGCCCGGGCTCCGGGCCCCAGCATTTT.

This clone was picked up one time. This rearrangement joins TRBV9 to TRBJ2-1, with 8 bases matching TRBD1. V lost 1 base to trimming and J lost 0 bases; unmatched junction nucleotides: 0. The CDR3 totals 15 residues. Per the germline V gene, CDR1 is SGDLS and CDR2 is YYNGEE. The CDR3 DNA reads as TGTGCCAGCAGCGTAACAGGGGGCTCCTACAATGAGCAGTTCTTC. Amino acid sequence: CASSVTGGSYNEQFF.

The CDR3 sequence is CASSQDAPSGSLYNEQFF. CDR3 DNA sequence: TGCGCCAGCAGCCAAGATGCCCCTAGCGGGAGTCTTTACAATGAGCAGTTCTTC. The gene calls are TRBV4-3 and TRBJ2-1, with 10 bases fitting TRBD2. This CDR3 region has 18 residues. In germline, CDR1 is LGHNA, CDR2 YSLEER. With V trimmed by 0 bases and J by 4 bases, 9 bases remained unmatched.

The V gene is TRBV5-1, the J gene TRBJ2-1; 9 nucleotides match TRBD2. From germline, CDR1 is SGHRS and CDR2 YFSETQ. The CDR3 length is 16 residues. Losses at the gene ends were 2 bases for V and 5 bases for J; bases not matched to a gene: 8. DNA of the CDR3: TGCGCCAGCAGCTTCTTATCTAGCGGGGAGAACAATGAGCAGTTCTTC. Protein sequence: CASSFLSSGENNEQFF.